This TCR beta chain was recorded in a study of a mutant IDH1 vaccine in newly diagnosed glioma. Study context: Patients came in for eight vaccinations, in weeks 1, 3, 5, 7, 11, 15, 19 and 23. In some groups vaccination began 4-6 weeks post-radiotherapy; others received it with temozolomide. Treated patients, about 62% male and approximately 38% female, averaged about 40 years of age. Former treatment meant radiotherapy, temozolomide, or both; the majority had gotten both.

The table came from immunoSEQ multiplex PCR; TCRdb's copy has only in-frame clones and leaves some out. This table has just under 80,000 clones, roughly nine tenths appearing once. Time point meaning: week 5, during vaccination. Mutant IDH1 20-mer peptide, at 300 ug, made up each vaccine dose, with topical imiquimod. Trimming stripped 1 base from V and 1 base from J, with 16 bases between. CDR1 and CDR2 (germline): KGHSH, LQKENI. The CDR3 has 17 residues. About this clone: Antigen unknown.

The sample was PBMCs, taken from a glioma patient whose treatment included an IDH1 peptide vaccine. The chain has TRBV18 and TRBJ1-1, with D maybe TRBD1 (6 bases). The sequence derives from a woman in her forties or fifties with glioma. The CDR3 region is CASSPLGREGQNTEAFF. The CDR3 DNA reads as TGTGCCAGCTCACCACTGGGCAGGGAGGGACAGAACACTGAAGCTTTCTTT.